Following are 25 T cell receptor beta chains from one sample sequenced in a study of T cells in Graves' hyperthyroidism and ophthalmopathy. RNA transcripts served as the template for amplifying TCR beta CDR3 regions. HTBI primers were employed in a first-round RT-PCR of the TCR CDR3. In TCRdb, the multiplex PCR reads were re-called with MiXCR into one record per CDR3 protein. The table records about 380,000 distinct CDR3 sequences, approximately 17% of them present only once. Sequenced sample: blood. These receptors originate from a man aged 18-30 years with Graves' ophthalmopathy.

Remarks on this clonotype: Just one base apart from a much larger clone, this may be a read error. The conserved phenylalanine or tryptophan is not found at the CDR3 terminus, so this likely reflects a read error. DNA for the CDR3: TGTGCCAGCAGTGGGGGACAGGATAATTCACCCCTCCACCTT. This sequence encodes CASSGGQDNSPLHL. This chain joins TRBV6-1 and TRBJ1-6; 8 bases are shared with TRBD1. The ends lost 4 bases at V and 5 bases at J; junction bases unmatched: 1. Germline loops: CDR1 MNHNS, CDR2 SASEGT. The CDR3 runs 14 residues.

In this sample, this clonotype turned up a few times. The V gene is TRBV10-3, the J gene TRBJ2-3, with TRBD1 identical over 12 bases. The CDR3 length is 16 residues. CDR1 is ENHRY and CDR2 is SYGVKD in the germline V gene. V was pared by 5 bases and J by 4 bases, with 7 bases of the junction left unmatched. The DNA for the CDR3 is TGTGCCATCAGTCCTCCGGGACAGGGGGCCGCAGATACGCAGTATTTT. Protein sequence: CAISPPGQGAADTQYF.

The chain links TRBV7-2 to TRBJ2-2, with D perhaps matching TRBD1 (6 bases). Per germline, CDR1 SGHTA and CDR2 FQGNSA. V was pared by 6 bases and J by 3 bases, with 11 bases between. CDR3 size: 14 residues. CDR3 nucleotides: TGTGCCAGCAGGGCCTCAGGGGACACCGGGGAGCTGTTTTTT. It yields the protein CASRASGDTGELFF. The full variable domain, rest sourced from reference TRBV7-2 and TRBJ2-2, is GAGVSQSPSNKVTEKGKDVELRCDPISGHTALYWYRQSLGQGLEFLIYFQGNSAPDKSGLPSDRFSAERTGGSVSTLTIQRTQQEDSAVYLCASRASGDTGELFFGEGSRLTVL.

The chain employs TRBV6-2 or TRBV6-3 and TRBJ2-3; D might be TRBD2 (6 bases). Per the germline V gene, CDR1 is MNHEY and CDR2 is SVGEGT. The CDR3 is 18 residues long. V shed 7 bases and J shed 2 bases, with 25 bases lying between them. CDR3 sequence (DNA): TGTGCCAGCACCTCGGAGGGGAACAGAGCCCCTAACACAGATACGCAGTATTTT. Its translation: CASTSEGNRAPNTDTQYF.

V is TRBV19 and J is TRBJ1-1; no firm D call. The germline V gene encodes CDR1 LNHDA and CDR2 SQIVND (reference sequence). V shed 3 bases and J shed 0 bases, with 5 bases lying between them. The CDR3 totals 13 residues. CDR3 in DNA: TGTGCCAGTAGTATGAAAGTGAACACTGAAGCTTTCTTT. Protein: CASSMKVNTEAFF.

This clonotype was counted many times. This chain uses TRBV12-3 or TRBV12-4 with TRBJ1-2, with 8 positions matching TRBD1. The ends lost 6 bases at V and 4 bases at J; junction bases unmatched: 10. The CDR3 runs to 15 residues. The CDR3 is CASSQFDRGIYGYTF. The CDR3 DNA reads TGTGCCAGCAGCCAGTTCGACAGGGGCATCTATGGCTACACCTTC.

The genes are TRBV6-1 and TRBJ1-1, with D perhaps TRBD1 (6 bases). This CDR3 is 14 amino acids long. CDR1 is MNHNS, CDR2 SASEGT, per germline. Trimming pared 5 bases from V and 10 bases from J, leaving 20 bases between. DNA of the CDR3: TGTGCCAGCAGTCCTGATTCGACTGTCAGGGGAGCTTTCTTT. This translates into CASSPDSTVRGAFF.

This clonotype was recorded a few times. V is TRBV20-1 and J is TRBJ2-7; D not certain. Trimming stripped 3 bases from V and 0 bases from J, with 15 bases between. The CDR3 covers 15 residues. CDR1 is DFQATT and CDR2 is SNEGSKA in the germline V gene (reference sequence). DNA for the CDR3: TGCAGTGCTAGCCGGGTGGCAGTGCCCTCCTACGAGCAGTACTTC. Protein product: CSASRVAVPSYEQYF.

Note on this clonotype: A much larger clone lies a single base off, so this may be a read error. This chain connects TRBV11-3 to TRBJ1-2; TRBD1 might be the D (5 bases). The CDR3 loop spans 17 amino acids. Germline loops: CDR1 SGHNT, CDR2 YENEEA. The ends were cut back, 8 bases at V and 6 bases at J, with 28 bases in the middle. The CDR3, as DNA: TGTGCCAGCGGCAGGGTAGAGGGACGGAATCCTGATCATGGCTACACCTTC. Translated, it gives CASGRVEGRNPDHGYTF.

This clonotype has ten or more counts. J is TRBJ1-1 and V is TRBV20-1, with no clear D. Germline V gene lookup returns CDR1 DFQATT and CDR2 SNEGSKA (reference sequence). V lost 2 bases to trimming and J lost 1 base, with 14 bases between them. The CDR3 extends over 15 amino acids. The CDR3, as DNA: TGCAGTGCTAGACTAGGTAGCAGCGCGAACACTGAAGCTTTCTTT. As protein: CSARLGSSANTEAFF.

This clonotype was observed at least ten times. The rearrangement links TRBV12-3 or TRBV12-4 to TRBJ1-5, with a tentative D call TRBD1 (5 bases). The length of the CDR3 is 14 residues. V shed 1 base and J shed 6 bases, with 10 bases lying between them. CDR3 nucleotides: TGTGCCAGCAGTTTAGTTCCCGGGGCTCAGCCCCAGCATTTT. Translation: CASSLVPGAQPQHF.

This clonotype was seen a few times. The chain has TRBV9 and TRBJ2-1; D ambiguous. The germline V gene encodes CDR1 SGDLS and CDR2 YYNGEE. The CDR3 runs to 13 residues. Between the trimmed V and J ends, which lost 4 bases and 9 bases, there was a span of 14 bases. The CDR3 is CASSRGFGGEQFF. The DNA for the CDR3 is TGTGCCAGCAGCCGAGGTTTCGGCGGTGAGCAGTTCTTC. The full variable domain, rest sourced from reference TRBV9 and TRBJ2-1, is DSGVTQTPKHLITATGQRVTLRCSPRSGDLSVYWYQQSLDQGLQFLIQYYNGEERAKGNILERFSAQQFPDLHSELNLSSLELGDSALYFCASSRGFGGEQFFGPGTRLTVL.

This chain joins TRBV5-4 and TRBJ1-1, with D possibly matching TRBD1 (5 bases). The germline V gene encodes CDR1 SGHNT and CDR2 YYREEE (reference sequence). Trimming took off 3 bases at V and 7 bases at J, with 10 bases between the two ends. The CDR3 runs to 12 residues. Here the CDR3 reads CASSYRDVEAFF. The DNA for the CDR3 is TGTGCCAGCAGCTACCGGGACGTTGAAGCTTTCTTT.

The chain couples TRBV18 to TRBJ2-1; a weak D match, TRBD1 (5 bases). V was shortened by 6 bases and J by 2 bases, with 17 bases between the two germline ends. CDR1 and CDR2 (germline): KGHSH, LQKENI. The CDR3 is made up of 16 amino acids. CDR3 loop: CASSLGIGAPYNEQFF. The CDR3 region has the DNA TGTGCCAGCTCTCTCGGCATAGGGGCACCCTACAATGAGCAGTTCTTC.

This clonotype was observed many times. V gene TRBV24-1 combines with J gene TRBJ1-2; D is unresolved. The CDR3 runs 15 residues. The V and J ends lost 4 bases and 0 bases respectively, with 11 bases between them. The germline CDR1 and CDR2 sequences are KGHDR and SFDVKD. CDR3 amino acids: CATSDPTRANYGYTF. CDR3 sequence (DNA): TGTGCCACCAGTGACCCGACTCGAGCTAACTATGGCTACACCTTC.

This clonotype was seen only a few times. The chain links TRBV6-1 to TRBJ2-7; 8 bases are a match to TRBD1. Trimming removed 2 bases from V and 2 bases from J; junction bases left unmatched: 8. CDR1 MNHNS and CDR2 SASEGT come from the germline V gene. The CDR3 consists of 16 residues. The chain's CDR3 is CASSELKGQGPYEQYF. Here the CDR3 DNA reads TGTGCCAGCAGTGAATTAAAAGGACAGGGACCCTACGAGCAGTACTTC.

This clonotype was detected only a few times. The chain employs TRBV7-8 and TRBJ2-5, with TRBD1 matching 8 bases. Germline V gene data show CDR1 as SGHVS and CDR2 as FQNEAQ. CDR3 length: 14 amino acids. The trim removed 6 bases at V and 4 bases at J, leaving 7 bases unmatched. The CDR3 protein is CASSRQGKSETQYF. CDR3 coding DNA: TGTGCCAGCAGTCGACAGGGGAAATCAGAGACCCAGTACTTC.

The V gene is TRBV2, the J gene TRBJ2-3, with D possibly matching TRBD1 (5 bases). Germline V gene sequence: CDR1 SNHLY, CDR2 FYNNEI. This CDR3 spans 15 amino acids. V was pared by 4 bases and J by 1 base, with 12 bases between. As DNA, the CDR3 is TGTGCCAGCAGTGTGGGGCCGGCGGGCACAGATACGCAGTATTTT. It is translated as CASSVGPAGTDTQYF.

In its sample, this clonotype was seen many times. The chain has TRBV6-1 and TRBJ1-2; 8 bases line up with TRBD1. The CDR3 is 13 amino acids. Germline V gives CDR1 MNHNS, CDR2 SASEGT. The trim removed 6 bases at V and 4 bases at J, leaving 4 bases unmatched. The CDR3 bases are TGTGCCAGCAGGCGGACAGGGAGCTATGGCTACACCTTC. Translated: CASRRTGSYGYTF.

The chain has TRBV12-3 or TRBV12-4 and TRBJ2-5; D may be TRBD1 (6 bases). V gave up 7 bases and J gave up 5 bases, with 17 bases separating them. The CDR3 length is 14 residues. The CDR3 DNA is TGTGCCAGCACCCTTGGGGGCGTGAGGGAGACCCAGTACTTC. This gives the protein CASTLGGVRETQYF.

This clonotype was found many times. V usage is TRBV27 and J usage is TRBJ1-2; TRBD1 might be the D (6 bases). Germline-derived CDR1 and CDR2 are MNHEY and SMNVEV (reference sequence). Trimming removed 2 bases from V and 7 bases from J, with 17 bases in between. The CDR3 has 15 amino acids. CDR3 residues: CASSLGNGGLSGYTF. The CDR3, as DNA: TGTGCCAGCAGTTTAGGAAACGGGGGGCTTAGTGGCTACACCTTC.

The chain joins TRBV7-2 to TRBJ2-2; tentatively, D is TRBD1 (6 bases). The ends were cut back, 5 bases at V and 3 bases at J, with 13 bases in the middle. In germline, CDR1 is SGHTA, CDR2 FQGNSA. The CDR3 contains 15 residues. The CDR3 DNA reads TGTGCCAGCAGCAACCGGGACACCTACACCGGGGAGCTGTTTTTT. Encoded protein: CASSNRDTYTGELFF.

V usage is TRBV18 and J usage is TRBJ2-1; D not certain. The CDR3 spans 16 residues. The germline V gene encodes CDR1 KGHSH and CDR2 LQKENI. V was shortened by 4 bases and J by 0 bases, with 13 bases between the two germline ends. The chain's CDR3 is CASSLRGRNSYNEQFF. The CDR3 coding sequence is TGTGCCAGCTCACTCCGAGGCAGGAACTCCTACAATGAGCAGTTCTTC.

The chain combines TRBV13 with TRBJ1-3, with TRBD1 matching 7 bases. The CDR3 is 14 residues long. V shed 4 bases, J shed 4 bases, and the junction held 4 bases outside the gene matches. Germline-derived CDR1 and CDR2 are PRHDT and FYEKMQ (reference sequence). The CDR3 here is CASSSTGVGNTIYF. The CDR3 DNA reads TGTGCCAGCAGCTCAACAGGGGTAGGAAACACCATATATTTT.

This clonotype was detected once. A much larger clone sits a single nucleotide away, making a read error possible. The CDR3 does not close with the conserved phenylalanine or tryptophan, likely indicating a read error. The J gene is TRBJ2-7, the V gene TRBV28; 8 bases match TRBD2. CDR3 size: 12 residues. The trim removed 8 bases at V and 5 bases at J, leaving 5 bases unmatched. Per germline, CDR1 MDHEN and CDR2 SYDVKM. The CDR3 spells CASQAGGHEQYL. The CDR3 DNA is TGTGCCAGCCAGGCGGGGGGCCACGAGCAGTACCTC.